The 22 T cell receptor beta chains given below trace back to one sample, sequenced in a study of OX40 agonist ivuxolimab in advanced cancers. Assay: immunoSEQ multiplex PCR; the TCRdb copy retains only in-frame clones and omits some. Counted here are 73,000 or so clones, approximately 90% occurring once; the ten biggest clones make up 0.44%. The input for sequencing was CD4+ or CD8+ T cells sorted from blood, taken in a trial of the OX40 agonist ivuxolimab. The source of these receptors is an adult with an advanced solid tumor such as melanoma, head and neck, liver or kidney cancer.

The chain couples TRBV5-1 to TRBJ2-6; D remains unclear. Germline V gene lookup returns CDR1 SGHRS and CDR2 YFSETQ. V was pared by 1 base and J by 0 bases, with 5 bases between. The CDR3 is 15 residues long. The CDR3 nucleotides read TGCGCCAGCAGCTTGTCCGTCTCTGGGGCCAACGTCCTGACTTTC. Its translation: CASSLSVSGANVLTF.

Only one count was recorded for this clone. CDR3 region: CASSPGPTGGLDTQYF. CDR3 DNA sequence: TGTGCCAGCAGCCCGGGCCCCACGGGAGGGCTAGATACGCAGTATTTT. The chain carries TRBV7-2 and TRBJ2-3; 8 nucleotides match TRBD2. V lost 5 bases to trimming and J lost 5 bases; unmatched junction nucleotides: 12. This CDR3 is built from 16 residues. Germline V gene data show CDR1 as SGHTA and CDR2 as FQGNSA.

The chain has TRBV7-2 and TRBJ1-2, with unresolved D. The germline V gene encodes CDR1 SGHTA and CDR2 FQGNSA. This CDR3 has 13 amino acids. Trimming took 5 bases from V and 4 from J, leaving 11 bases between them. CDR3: CASSPQESYGYTF. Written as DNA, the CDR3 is TGTGCCAGCAGCCCCCAAGAAAGCTATGGCTACACCTTC.

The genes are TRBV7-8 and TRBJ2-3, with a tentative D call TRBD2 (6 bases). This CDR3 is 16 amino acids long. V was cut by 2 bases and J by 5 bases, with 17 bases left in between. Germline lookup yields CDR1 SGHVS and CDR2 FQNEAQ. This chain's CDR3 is CASSLRPALGGDTQYF. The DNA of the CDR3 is TGTGCCAGCAGCTTACGGCCGGCCCTGGGGGGAGATACGCAGTATTTT.

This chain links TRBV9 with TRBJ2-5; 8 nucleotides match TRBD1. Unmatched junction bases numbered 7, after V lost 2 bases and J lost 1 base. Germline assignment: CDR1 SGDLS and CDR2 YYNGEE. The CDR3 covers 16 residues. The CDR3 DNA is TGTGCCAGCAGCGTCGGACAGGGTTTGGGCCAAGAGACCCAGTACTTC. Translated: CASSVGQGLGQETQYF.

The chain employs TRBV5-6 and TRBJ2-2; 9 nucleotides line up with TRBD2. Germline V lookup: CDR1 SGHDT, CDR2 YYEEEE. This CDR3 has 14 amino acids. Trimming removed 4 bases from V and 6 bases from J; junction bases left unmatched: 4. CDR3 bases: TGTGCCAGCAGCCAGGCGGGGGGGGCCGGGGAGCTGTTTTTT. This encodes CASSQAGGAGELFF.

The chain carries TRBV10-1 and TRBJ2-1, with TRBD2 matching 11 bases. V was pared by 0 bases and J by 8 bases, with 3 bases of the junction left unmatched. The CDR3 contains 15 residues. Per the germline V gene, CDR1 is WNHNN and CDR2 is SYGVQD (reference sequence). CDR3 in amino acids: CASSESTSGSYEQFF. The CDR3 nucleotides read TGCGCCAGCAGTGAGTCTACTAGCGGGAGCTATGAGCAGTTCTTC.

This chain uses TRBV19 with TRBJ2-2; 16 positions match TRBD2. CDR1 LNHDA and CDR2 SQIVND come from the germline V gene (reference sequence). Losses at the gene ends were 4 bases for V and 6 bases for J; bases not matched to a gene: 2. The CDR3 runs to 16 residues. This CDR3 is CASSTGLAGGAGELFF. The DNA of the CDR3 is TGTGCCAGTAGTACGGGACTAGCGGGAGGGGCCGGGGAGCTGTTTTTT.

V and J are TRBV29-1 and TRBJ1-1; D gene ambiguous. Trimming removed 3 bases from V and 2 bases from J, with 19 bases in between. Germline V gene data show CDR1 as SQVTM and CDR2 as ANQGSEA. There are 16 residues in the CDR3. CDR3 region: CSVEGGGREGNTEAFF. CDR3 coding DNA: TGCAGCGTTGAGGGCGGCGGCAGAGAGGGAAACACTGAAGCTTTCTTT. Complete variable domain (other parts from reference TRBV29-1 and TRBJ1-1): SAVISQKPSRDICQRGTSLTIQCQVDSQVTMMFWYRQQPGQSLTLIATANQGSEATYESGFVIDKFPISRPNLTFSTLTVSNMSPEDSSIYLCSVEGGGREGNTEAFFGQGTRLTVV.

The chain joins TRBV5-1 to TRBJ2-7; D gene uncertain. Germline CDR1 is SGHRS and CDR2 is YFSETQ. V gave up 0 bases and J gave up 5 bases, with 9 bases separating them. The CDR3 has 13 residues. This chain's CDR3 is CASSLGPWDEQYF. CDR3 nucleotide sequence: TGCGCCAGCAGCTTGGGGCCTTGGGACGAGCAGTACTTC. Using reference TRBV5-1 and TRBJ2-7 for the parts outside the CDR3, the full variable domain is KAGVTQTPRYLIKTRGQQVTLSCSPISGHRSVSWYQQTPGQGLQFLFEYFSETQRNKGNFPGRFSGRQFSNSRSEMNVSTLELGDSALYLCASSLGPWDEQYFGPGTRLTVT.

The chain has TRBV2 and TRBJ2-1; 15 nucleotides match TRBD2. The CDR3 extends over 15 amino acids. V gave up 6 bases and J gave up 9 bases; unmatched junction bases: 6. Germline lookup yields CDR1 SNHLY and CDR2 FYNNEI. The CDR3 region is CASRGLAGGSSEQFF. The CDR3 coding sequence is TGTGCCAGCAGGGGACTAGCGGGAGGATCTAGTGAGCAGTTCTTC.

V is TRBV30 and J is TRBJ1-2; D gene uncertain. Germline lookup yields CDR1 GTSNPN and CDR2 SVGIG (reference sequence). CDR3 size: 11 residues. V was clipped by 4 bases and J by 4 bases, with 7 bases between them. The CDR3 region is CAWTGIYGYTF. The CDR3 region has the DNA TGTGCCTGGACAGGAATCTATGGCTACACCTTC.

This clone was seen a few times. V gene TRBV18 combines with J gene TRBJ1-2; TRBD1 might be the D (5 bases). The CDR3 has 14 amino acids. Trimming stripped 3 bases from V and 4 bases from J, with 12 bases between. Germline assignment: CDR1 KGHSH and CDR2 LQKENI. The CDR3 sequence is CASSPLDRFYGYTF. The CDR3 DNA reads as TGTGCCAGCTCACCTCTCGACAGATTCTATGGCTACACCTTC.

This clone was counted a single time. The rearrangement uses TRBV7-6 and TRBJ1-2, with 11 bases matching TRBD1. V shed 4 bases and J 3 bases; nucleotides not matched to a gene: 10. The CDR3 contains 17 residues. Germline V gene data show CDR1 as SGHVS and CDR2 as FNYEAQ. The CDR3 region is CASSSLPGQGGHYGYTF. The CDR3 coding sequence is TGTGCCAGCAGCTCCCTACCGGGACAGGGGGGTCACTATGGCTACACCTTC.

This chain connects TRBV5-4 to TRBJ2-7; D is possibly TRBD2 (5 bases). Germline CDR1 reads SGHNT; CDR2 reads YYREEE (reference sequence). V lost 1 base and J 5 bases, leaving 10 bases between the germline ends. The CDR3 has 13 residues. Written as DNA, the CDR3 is TGTGCCAGCAGCTTGTCTAGCTTGCACGAGCAGTACTTC. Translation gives CASSLSSLHEQYF. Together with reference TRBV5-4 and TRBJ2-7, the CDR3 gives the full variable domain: ETGVTQSPTHLIKTRGQQVTLRCSSQSGHNTVSWYQQALGQGPQFIFQYYREEENGRGNFPPRFSGLQFPNYSSELNVNALELDDSALYLCASSLSSLHEQYFGPGTRLTVT.

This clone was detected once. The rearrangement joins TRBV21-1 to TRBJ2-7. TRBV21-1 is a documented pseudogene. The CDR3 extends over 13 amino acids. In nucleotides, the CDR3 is TGTGCCAGCAGCAAAGCCATACCCTACGAGCAGTACTTC. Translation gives CASSKAIPYEQYF.

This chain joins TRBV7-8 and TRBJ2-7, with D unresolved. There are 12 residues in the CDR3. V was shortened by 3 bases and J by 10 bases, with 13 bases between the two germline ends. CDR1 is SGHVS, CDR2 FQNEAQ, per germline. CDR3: CASSFGSLEQYF. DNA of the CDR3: TGTGCCAGCAGCTTCGGGTCGTTAGAACAGTACTTC.

In DNA, the CDR3 is TGCGCCAGCAGCAAGGGACACGATAACACTGAAGCTTTCTTT. It yields the protein CASSKGHDNTEAFF. The chain is built from TRBV4-1 and TRBJ1-1; TRBD1 is a possible D gene (6 bases). Germline V gene sequence: CDR1 MGHRA, CDR2 YSYEKL. CDR3 length: 14 residues. Trimming removed 5 bases at V and 2 bases at J, with 12 bases between.

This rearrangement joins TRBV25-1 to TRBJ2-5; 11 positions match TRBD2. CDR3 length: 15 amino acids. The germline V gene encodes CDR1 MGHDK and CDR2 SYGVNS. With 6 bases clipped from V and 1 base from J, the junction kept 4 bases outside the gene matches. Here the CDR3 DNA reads TGTGCCAGCAGCGTAGCGGGAGGGCTCCAAGAGACCCAGTACTTC. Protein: CASSVAGGLQETQYF.

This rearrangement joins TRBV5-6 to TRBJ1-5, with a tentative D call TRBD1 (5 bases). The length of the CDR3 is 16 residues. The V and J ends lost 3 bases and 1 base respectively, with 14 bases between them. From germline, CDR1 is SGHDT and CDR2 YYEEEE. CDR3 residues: CASSWGSGRSNQPQHF. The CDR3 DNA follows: TGTGCCAGCAGCTGGGGCAGTGGTCGCAGCAATCAGCCCCAGCATTTT.

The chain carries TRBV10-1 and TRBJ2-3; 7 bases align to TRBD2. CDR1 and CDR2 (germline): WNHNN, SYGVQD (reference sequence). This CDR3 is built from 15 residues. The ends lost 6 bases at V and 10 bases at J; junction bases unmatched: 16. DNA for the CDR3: TGCGCCAGCAGCCGGACTAGAACAACTGACGGGCCGCAGTATTTT. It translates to CASSRTRTTDGPQYF.

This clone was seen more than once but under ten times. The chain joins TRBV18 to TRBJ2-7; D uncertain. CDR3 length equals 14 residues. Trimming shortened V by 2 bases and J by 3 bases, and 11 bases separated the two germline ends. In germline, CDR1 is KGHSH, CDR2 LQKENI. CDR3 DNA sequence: TGTGCCAGCTCACCATTTCCCGAGCACTACGAGCAGTACTTC. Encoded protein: CASSPFPEHYEQYF. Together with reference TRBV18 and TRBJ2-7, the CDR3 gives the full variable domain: NAGVMQNPRHLVRRRGQEARLRCSPMKGHSHVYWYRQLPEEGLKFMVYLQKENIIDESGMPKERFSAEFPKEGPSILRIQQVVRGDSAAYFCASSPFPEHYEQYFGPGTRLTVT.